The 6 T cell receptor beta chains presented below share a single source sample, sequenced in a study of shared clonotypes between healthy human individuals. Naive CD8 cells comprised CD45RO-negative, CCR7-positively selected cells, excluding terminally differentiated effector memory CD45RA+ cells. Some clones are missing from TCRdb's copy, which holds only in-frame ones; the method was immunoSEQ multiplex PCR. The table lists around 2,000,000 clones, 85% to 95% of them singletons, with 0.85% to 1.2% in the top ten. The sequenced sample consisted of naive CD8+ T cells sorted from blood. The receptors shown here come from a man aged 18 to 30 in good health.

The chain carries TRBV7-2 and TRBJ1-5; 9 nucleotides line up with TRBD1. This CDR3 has 15 amino acids. Germline V gene sequence: CDR1 SGHTA, CDR2 FQGNSA. J gave up 6 bases and V 4 bases, and 7 bases lay outside the gene matches. CDR3 loop: CASSSQDRGSQPQHF. In DNA, the CDR3 is TGTGCCAGCAGCTCCCAGGACAGGGGAAGTCAGCCCCAGCATTTT.

The chain carries TRBV7-6 and TRBJ2-7; D may be TRBD2 (5 bases). This CDR3 spans 15 amino acids. Germline lookup yields CDR1 SGHVS and CDR2 FNYEAQ. The germline V and J ends were trimmed by 4 bases and 3 bases, with 16 bases remaining between them. Here the CDR3 reads CASSSAPESGYEQYF. The CDR3 DNA reads TGTGCCAGCAGCTCCGCACCCGAAAGCGGCTACGAGCAGTACTTC.

The J gene is TRBJ2-1, the V gene TRBV27, with TRBD2 as a possible D gene (5 bases). The germline CDR1 and CDR2 sequences are MNHEY and SMNVEV (reference sequence). Trimming cost V 5 bases and J 1 base, with 30 bases left between them. There are 21 residues in the CDR3. This CDR3 reads CASSIPSLLAGVKNSYNEQFF. The DNA for the CDR3 is TGTGCCAGCAGTATACCCTCCCTTCTAGCCGGAGTGAAAAATTCCTACAATGAGCAGTTCTTC.

The chain carries TRBV18 and TRBJ2-7; D is possibly TRBD2 (5 bases). Trimming removed 3 bases at V and 5 bases at J, with 11 bases between. Germline lookup yields CDR1 KGHSH and CDR2 LQKENI. CDR3 length equals 13 residues. The CDR3 loop is CASSPTPGDEQYF. DNA of the CDR3: TGTGCCAGCTCACCGACACCCGGGGACGAGCAGTACTTC.

The chain has TRBV27 and TRBJ1-2, with D maybe TRBD1 (6 bases). The V gene lost 2 bases and the J gene lost 4 bases, with 14 bases spanning the gap. CDR3 length: 15 amino acids. CDR1 is MNHEY and CDR2 is SMNVEV in the germline V gene (reference sequence). The CDR3 spells CASSLSQGSSYGYTF. The CDR3 coding sequence is TGTGCCAGCAGTTTAAGTCAGGGGTCGTCCTATGGCTACACCTTC.

The V and J genes are TRBV28 and TRBJ2-7; D is uncertain. CDR3 length: 15 amino acids. CDR1 and CDR2 from the germline V gene are MDHEN and SYDVKM. The V end was cut by 3 bases, the J end by 2 bases, with 14 bases between. CDR3 in DNA: TGTGCCAGCAGTTTTCGGGCAGGCACAACCTACGAGCAGTACTTC. This encodes CASSFRAGTTYEQYF.